These 3 T cell receptor beta chains share one sample of origin, sequenced in a study of beta chain features in type 1 diabetes. cDNA synthesis used the whole RNA isolate, giving expressed TCRB sequences. TCRdb's copy holds only in-frame clones and misses some; the assay was immunoSEQ multiplex PCR. The repertoire consists of roughly 230,000 clones, with over 8.5% occurring once and the leading ten covering 0.03% to 0.04%. Material for sequencing was naive CD4+ T cells from blood. Receptors originate from a woman between 18 and 29 years old in good health.

The gene calls are TRBV7-3 and TRBJ1-2; 9 bases fit TRBD1. CDR1 SGHTA and CDR2 FQGTGA come from the germline V gene. The CDR3 is 13 residues long. V trimming: 5 bases; J trimming: 8 bases; junction bases outside the gene matches: 6. The CDR3 DNA sequence: TGTGCCAGCAGCCGGGGACAGGGATGGGGCTACACCTTC. It yields the protein CASSRGQGWGYTF.

This clone has more than one count but fewer than ten. V is TRBV30 and J is TRBJ2-2, with a possible D match to TRBD2 (5 bases). Germline values: CDR1 GTSNPN, CDR2 SVGIG (reference sequence). Trimming cost V 4 bases and J 12 bases, with 21 bases left between them. The CDR3 consists of 14 residues. DNA of the CDR3: TGTGCCTGGAACCGCGGTGAGGAGACGGGGAAGCTGTTTTTT. Translating gives CAWNRGEETGKLFF.

This clone was seen a handful of times. V usage is TRBV5-4 and J usage is TRBJ1-2; possibly TRBD1 for D (6 bases). Trimming left V 3 bases short and J 6 bases short, with 18 bases between. The germline V gene has CDR1 SGHNT and CDR2 YYREEE (reference sequence). CDR3 size: 15 residues. The CDR3 DNA follows: TGTGCCAGCAGCTCGTGGACAGCGGCAAGCCATGGCTACACCTTC. This gives the protein CASSSWTAASHGYTF.